This T cell receptor (beta chain) was recovered during a study of blood T cell repertoires in COVID-19. Measured with immunoSEQ multiplex PCR; TCRdb has only the in-frame clones, and not every one. The data show 310,000 or so clones, roughly 90% seen once. The CDR3 contains 15 residues. V gave up 4 bases and J gave up 3 bases; unmatched junction bases: 5. CDR1 is SGHTA, CDR2 FQGNSA, per germline. Material: peripheral blood. The chain recombines TRBV7-2 with TRBJ1-1; TRBD1 matches at 10 bases. The receptor was derived from a woman aged 25 to 39 with COVID-19, enrolled during active disease. CDR3 sequence: CASSSGTGAYTEAFF. Written as DNA, the CDR3 is TGTGCCAGCAGCTCTGGGACAGGGGCATACACTGAAGCTTTCTTT.